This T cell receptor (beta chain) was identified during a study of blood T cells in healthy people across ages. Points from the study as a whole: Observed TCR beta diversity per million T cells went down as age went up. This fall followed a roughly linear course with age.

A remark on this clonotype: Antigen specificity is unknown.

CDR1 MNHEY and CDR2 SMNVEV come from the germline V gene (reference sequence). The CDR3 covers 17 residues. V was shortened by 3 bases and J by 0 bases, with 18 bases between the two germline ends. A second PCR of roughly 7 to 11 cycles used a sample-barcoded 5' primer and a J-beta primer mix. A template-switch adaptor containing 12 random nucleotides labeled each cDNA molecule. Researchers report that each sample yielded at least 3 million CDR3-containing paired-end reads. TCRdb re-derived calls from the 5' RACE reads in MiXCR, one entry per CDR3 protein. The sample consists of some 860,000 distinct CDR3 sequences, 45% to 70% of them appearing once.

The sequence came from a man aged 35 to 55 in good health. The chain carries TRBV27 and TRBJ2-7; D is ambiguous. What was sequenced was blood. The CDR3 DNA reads TGTGCCAGCAGTTTCGGCGTCACGAGTATAAGCTCCTACGAGCAGTACTTC. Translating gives CASSFGVTSISSYEQYF.